Included here is one T cell receptor (beta chain) sequence, with context. Its antigen remains unknown. It was 5'RACE with constant-segment primers that produced the TCR alpha and TCR beta cDNA libraries, which carried sample barcodes and UMIs. MiXCR, applied by TCRdb to the 5' RACE reads, yields one record per CDR3 protein. The sample records about 620,000 distinct CDR3 sequences, 18% being singletons. The data originate from a study of T-cell memory formation after mild COVID-19. The trim removed 7 bases at V and 1 base at J, leaving 5 bases unmatched. This CDR3 comprises 15 residues. Germline V gives CDR1 MDHEN, CDR2 SYDVKM. Study results and caveats: The appearance of some responding clones in pre-infection memory suggested that cross-reactive memory joined. CM and EM subsets held most contracting CD4+ clones; EMRA held CD8+ ones.

Material for sequencing was PBMCs or a T cell subset sorted from them (not recorded which). The chain employs TRBV28 and TRBJ2-1, with TRBD2 matching over 9 bases. This receptor was obtained from an adult woman who had mild COVID-19 (a few samples of this study predate the infection). Cell type and time point are not known. The CDR3, as DNA: TGTGCCAGCAAGCCTAGCGGGACGTCCTACAATGAGCAGTTCTTC. Amino acids: CASKPSGTSYNEQFF. Looking up the rest from reference TRBV28 and TRBJ2-1 gives the full variable domain: DVKVTQSSRYLVKRTGEKVFLECVQDMDHENMFWYRQDPGLGLRLIYFSYDVKMKEKGDIPEGYSVSREKKERFSLILESASTNQTSMYLCASKPSGTSYNEQFFGPGTRLTVL.